The T cell receptor (beta chain) under discussion was sequenced for a study of blood T cell repertoires in COVID-19. After removal of 4 bases from V and 5 bases from J, the junction contained 11 bases not matched to a gene. CDR1 and CDR2 (germline): MGHRA, YSYEKL. The CDR3 has 15 residues. The protocol was immunoSEQ multiplex PCR, while the TCRdb copy is restricted to in-frame clones and leaves out a portion. The sample lists about 73,000 clones; roughly 83% were seen once. This chain uses TRBV4-1 with TRBJ2-7; 7 nucleotides line up with TRBD2. Sequencing was performed on peripheral blood. This receptor was taken from a man at least 80 years old with active or convalescent COVID-19. CDR3 in DNA: TGCGCCAGCAGCCTAAGCGGGGCGGGTTTCGACGAGCAGTACTTC. Residues: CASSLSGAGFDEQYF.